Described below is a single T cell receptor (beta chain) sequence and its context. It has no known antigen specificity. The record has no base qualities; no much larger clone is one base away. The data originate from a study of blood T cell repertoires in COVID-19 (dated by TCRdb to about 2020). At the level of the whole study: Collaborator samples came from the United States, Italy and Spain and covered acute and convalescent phases of COVID-19. Nearly every sample came with metadata listing a de-identified subject ID, COVID-19 status, age in years and sex. The samples were drawn from the first 160 participants of the ongoing ImmuneRACE study and from some 1,300 subjects provided by 6 global collaborators. Deeply sampled blood TCRbeta repertoires from subjects exposed to, actively infected with, or recovered from COVID-19 were included in the dataset. The repertoires were released in a freely available public database intended as a resource for research on the immune response to SARS-CoV-2. The material from the prospective study consisted of cDNA or gDNA derived from T cells, B-cell-depleted T cells, or PBMCs. Where available, HLA class I and class II types were taken from metadata supplied by the sample provider and were not determined by assay-based typing. Overall results and qualifications from the work: How much clinical and demographic metadata was included differed by source and by participant, and the metadata was provided uncurated.

The CDR1 and CDR2 encoded by the germline V gene are MDHEN and SYDVKM. From its cysteine to its phenylalanine, the CDR3 spans 14 amino acids. The only DNA kept is the CDR3, 42 bases in frame from the first base. Trimming leaves V shorter by 5 bases and J shorter by 4 bases, with the junction holding 5 bases beyond the gene matches. The immunoSEQ Assay, a bias-controlled multiplex PCR, was used to amplify TCRbeta CDR3 regions from genomic DNA. The authors processed their data as follows. The number of nucleated cells in each sample was estimated by amplification of reference gene primers within the assay. To quantify the absolute abundance of each unique TCRbeta CDR3 rearrangement, sequence reads were collapsed and filtered. For each sample, productive Simpson clonality was calculated as the square root of Simpson's diversity index across productive rearrangements. TCRdb took over this immuneACCESS table, retaining in-frame rearrangements with V and J assigned. Such tables are incomplete; in checked studies, under half of the missing clones stem from an unresolved V gene, and the remainder is unexplained. V and J calls and clone size are those listed in that table; D and trimming were worked out from the DNA. Within this sample are fewer than 350,000 clones, with approximately 91% of them counted one time only. The ten top clones hold 2.3% of the sample.

Enrolling through a virtual design, the prospective study's participants ranged in age from roughly 18 to 90 years and lived across around 25 United States geographic areas. In the prospective study, participants were assigned to cohorts based on the clinical history participants reported in a screening survey and a study questionnaire. Each participant in the prospective study had whole blood, serum and a nasopharyngeal or oropharyngeal swab collected by mobile phlebotomists. Over a 2-month period, participants in the prospective study had the option of providing additional blood draws and questionnaires. Before DNA extraction, blood samples from the prospective study were shipped at room temperature or frozen.

The source is a woman between 40 and 50 years old with acute COVID-19. The rearranged chain carries TRBV28 and TRBJ1-2; a stretch of 9 junction bases matches TRBD1. The material sequenced was PBMCs or T cells enriched from blood (not recorded which). DNA sequence: TGTGCCAGCAGTCGGACAGGGGATGGCTATGGCTACACCTTC. This sequence encodes CASSRTGDGYGYTF.